This passage covers 30 T cell receptor beta chains from one sample sequenced in a study of cytomegalovirus exposure and HLA in healthy donors (dated by TCRdb to between 2016 and 2019). The library came from the immunoSEQ multiplex PCR assay. For the multiplex PCR, a mixture combining 60 forward primers for TCR Vbeta segments and 13 reverse primers for TCR Jbeta segments was used. In TCRdb, the immuneACCESS table is reduced to in-frame sequences with V and J assigned. These tables do not hold every clone; where another copy was compared, an unresolved V gene accounts for under half, and the others remain unexplained. Counted in this sample were some 200,000 clones; less than 85% of them appeared once. In total, the top ten clones hold 0.6% to 0.7% of the sample. Material: PBMCs. These receptors were collected from a man aged 18-30 years in good health and CMV-seronegative.

This chain joins TRBV2 and TRBJ2-7; 10 nucleotides align to TRBD2. The germline V gene has CDR1 SNHLY and CDR2 FYNNEI. V gave up 6 bases and J gave up 7 bases; unmatched junction bases: 12. The length of the CDR3 is 15 residues. The CDR3 reads CASRGGLAGEGEQYF. The CDR3 DNA is TGTGCCAGCAGGGGCGGGCTAGCGGGAGAAGGAGAGCAGTACTTC. Variable domain in full (rest from reference TRBV2 and TRBJ2-7): EPEVTQTPSHQVTQMGQEVILRCVPISNHLYFYWYRQILGQKVEFLVSFYNNEISEKSEIFDDQFSVERPDGSNFTLKIRSTKLEDSAMYFCASRGGLAGEGEQYFGPGTRLTVT.

The genes are TRBV27 and TRBJ1-6, with D perhaps TRBD1 (6 bases). The germline V gene encodes CDR1 MNHEY and CDR2 SMNVEV (reference sequence). V was trimmed by 5 bases and J by 7 bases, leaving 15 bases between them. The CDR3 extends over 15 amino acids. CDR3 amino acids: CASSPTGQRNSPLHF. CDR3 sequence (DNA): TGTGCCAGCAGTCCAACGGGACAACGCAATTCACCCCTCCACTTT.

V usage is TRBV7-3 and J usage is TRBJ2-1, with 10 bases fitting TRBD2. The V segment lost 10 bases and the J segment 6 bases; nucleotides outside the gene matches: 6. The V gene's germline CDR1 is SGHTA and CDR2 FQGTGA. CDR3 length: 13 amino acids. CDR3 nucleotides: TGTGCCACCTCGGCTAGCGGGAGCAATGAGCAGTTCTTC. This translates into CATSASGSNEQFF.

This clone was seen more than once but under ten times. V usage is TRBV2 and J usage is TRBJ1-2; 8 positions agree with TRBD1. The V and J ends lost 1 base and 4 bases, in that order; junction bases with no gene match: 5. The V gene's germline CDR1 is SNHLY and CDR2 FYNNEI. This CDR3 has 15 amino acids. CDR3 sequence reads: CASSEVQGAGYGYTF. The CDR3 bases are TGTGCCAGCAGTGAAGTGCAGGGGGCGGGCTATGGCTACACCTTC.

This chain links TRBV30 with TRBJ2-2, with TRBD2 matching over 9 bases. The CDR3 totals 16 residues. The V segment lost 1 base and the J segment 4 bases; nucleotides outside the gene matches: 7. Per germline, CDR1 GTSNPN and CDR2 SVGIG (reference sequence). The DNA for the CDR3 is TGTGCCTGGAGTGCCCCTAGCGGGGTCCTCACCGGGGAGCTGTTTTTT. This encodes CAWSAPSGVLTGELFF.

This clone was observed a few times. The chain joins TRBV28 to TRBJ2-2, with TRBD1 matching over 8 bases. Germline CDR1 MDHEN, CDR2 SYDVKM. The CDR3 is made up of 15 amino acids. V was pared by 4 bases and J by 5 bases, with 6 bases of the junction left unmatched. The CDR3 DNA follows: TGTGCCAGCAGTTACAGGGGGGAAGGAACCGGGGAGCTGTTTTTT. Protein: CASSYRGEGTGELFF.

This chain joins TRBV7-2 and TRBJ2-2, with D tentatively TRBD2 (5 bases). Germline V gene lookup returns CDR1 SGHTA and CDR2 FQGNSA. V was cut by 4 bases and J by 6 bases, with 18 bases left in between. This CDR3 contains 16 residues. The CDR3 loop is CASSSLAGAFAGELFF. In nucleotides, the CDR3 is TGTGCCAGCAGCTCCCTGGCGGGCGCATTCGCCGGGGAGCTGTTTTTT.

Only one count was recorded for this clone. V is TRBV7-8 and J is TRBJ1-5; no firm D call. V was clipped by 1 base and J by 4 bases, with 5 bases between them. Germline-derived CDR1 and CDR2 are SGHVS and FQNEAQ. The CDR3 spans 13 residues. The DNA of the CDR3 is TGTGCCAGCAGCTTAGAGGAGAATCAGCCCCAGCATTTT. This gives the protein CASSLEENQPQHF. The full variable domain, its missing parts supplied by reference TRBV7-8 and TRBJ1-5, is GAGVSQSPRYKVAKRGQDVALRCDPISGHVSLFWYQQALGQGPEFLTYFQNEAQLDKSGLPSDRFFAERPEGSVSTLKIQRTQQEDSAVYLCASSLEENQPQHFGDGTRLSIL.

The V and J genes are TRBV7-8 and TRBJ2-3; D possibly corresponds to TRBD1 (6 bases). V lost 3 bases and J 5 bases, leaving 12 bases between the germline ends. Germline V gene sequence: CDR1 SGHVS, CDR2 FQNEAQ. The CDR3 sequence is 14 residues long. The CDR3 DNA sequence: TGTGCCAGCAGCTTTTCAGGGGCGGGAGATACGCAGTATTTT. Its protein is CASSFSGAGDTQYF. The full variable domain, with the rest looked up from reference TRBV7-8 and TRBJ2-3, is GAGVSQSPRYKVAKRGQDVALRCDPISGHVSLFWYQQALGQGPEFLTYFQNEAQLDKSGLPSDRFFAERPEGSVSTLKIQRTQQEDSAVYLCASSFSGAGDTQYFGPGTRLTVL.

This chain links TRBV4-1 with TRBJ2-5; 7 nucleotides agree with TRBD1. The CDR3 has 16 residues. With 3 bases clipped from V and 5 bases from J, the junction kept 12 bases outside the gene matches. Germline CDR1 and CDR2: MGHRA and YSYEKL. Here the CDR3 reads CASSHLIGGRAETQYF. In DNA, the CDR3 is TGCGCCAGCAGCCATCTTATAGGGGGCAGGGCGGAGACCCAGTACTTC.

The gene calls are TRBV6-1 and TRBJ1-2; tentative D call: TRBD1 (5 bases). CDR3 length: 15 amino acids. The V gene's germline CDR1 is MNHNS and CDR2 SASEGT. V was clipped by 3 bases and J by 7 bases, with 18 bases between them. The CDR3 protein is CASSEGTKVVFGYTF. The CDR3 DNA is TGTGCCAGCAGTGAGGGGACTAAAGTTGTCTTTGGCTACACCTTC.

The CDR3 loop is CASSQDGTSGIYTQYF. DNA of the CDR3: TGTGCCAGCAGCCAAGACGGGACTAGCGGGATTTATACGCAGTATTTT. This chain links TRBV4-2 with TRBJ2-3; 13 bases align to TRBD2. CDR1 and CDR2 from the germline V gene are LGHNA and YNFKEQ. Trimming cost V 0 bases and J 7 bases; bases outside gene matches: 4. This CDR3 is built from 16 residues.

The chain has TRBV6-5 and TRBJ2-7; a possible D gene is TRBD1 (6 bases). This CDR3 is built from 15 residues. Germline values: CDR1 MNHEY, CDR2 SVGAGI. Trimming pared 0 bases from V and 5 bases from J, leaving 14 bases between. In nucleotides, the CDR3 is TGTGCCAGCAGTTACTCGAGACAGGTAATGGACGAGCAGTACTTC. Translated: CASSYSRQVMDEQYF.

The V and J genes are TRBV28 and TRBJ1-2; no reliable D call. Per germline, CDR1 MDHEN and CDR2 SYDVKM. V lost 5 bases, J lost 8 bases, and 15 bases lay in between. The CDR3 sequence is 13 residues long. CDR3 sequence (DNA): TGTGCCAGCAGTACCCTGGGAGATACGGGCTACACCTTC. Translating gives CASSTLGDTGYTF.

V usage is TRBV19 and J usage is TRBJ2-1; D is perhaps TRBD2 (6 bases). Germline CDR1 is LNHDA and CDR2 is SQIVND (reference sequence). CDR3 length: 17 residues. Trimming left V 3 bases short and J 4 bases short, with 19 bases between. The CDR3 DNA sequence: TGTGCCAGTAGTATCGACCTCTCGGGACTGAAATACAATGAGCAGTTCTTC. This codes for CASSIDLSGLKYNEQFF.

V is TRBV25-1 and J is TRBJ1-5; no clear D gene. Germline loops: CDR1 MGHDK, CDR2 SYGVNS. The ends were cut back, 3 bases at V and 7 bases at J, with 10 bases in the middle. CDR3 size: 13 residues. CDR3 DNA sequence: TGTGCCAGCAGTGACAAAGTGGGCCAGCCCCAGCATTTT. Its protein is CASSDKVGQPQHF.

This rearrangement joins TRBV12-5 to TRBJ1-1, with TRBD1 matching over 7 bases. The trim removed 1 base at V and 5 bases at J, leaving 7 bases unmatched. The germline CDR1 and CDR2 sequences are LGHNT and FRNRAP. CDR3 length: 15 residues. CDR3 DNA: TGTGCTAGTGGTTTGGATGCCAGGGGGAGGACTGAAGCTTTCTTT. Translation gives CASGLDARGRTEAFF.

The rearrangement joins TRBV18 to TRBJ2-7, with 7 bases fitting TRBD2. The CDR3 has 15 residues. J lost 2 bases, V lost 8 bases, and 12 bases had no gene match. CDR1 is KGHSH, CDR2 LQKENI, per germline. CDR3 sequence (DNA): TGTGCCAGCACGGTAGGGCTAGCGGAAACCTACGAGCAGTACTTC. It codes for CASTVGLAETYEQYF.

This chain uses TRBV2 with TRBJ2-3; no definite D call. V was shortened by 2 bases and J by 2 bases, with 8 bases between the two germline ends. The germline V gene encodes CDR1 SNHLY and CDR2 FYNNEI. The length of the CDR3 is 14 residues. DNA for the CDR3: TGTGCCAGCAGTGAAAGCCAGGCCACAGATACGCAGTATTTT. Its translation: CASSESQATDTQYF.

V is TRBV18 and J is TRBJ1-4; a possible D gene is TRBD1 (5 bases). The V gene lost 6 bases and the J gene lost 0 bases, with 23 bases spanning the gap. Germline-derived CDR1 and CDR2 are KGHSH and LQKENI. The CDR3 is made up of 19 amino acids. The CDR3 loop reads CASSYGGEGTTTTNEKLFF. CDR3 nucleotides: TGTGCCAGCTCCTACGGAGGGGAGGGGACCACGACAACTAATGAAAAACTGTTTTTT.

This clone was detected a few times. The chain is built from TRBV9 and TRBJ2-5, with 14 bases matching TRBD2. Germline V gives CDR1 SGDLS, CDR2 YYNGEE. V trimming: 4 bases; J trimming: 7 bases; junction bases outside the gene matches: 18. The CDR3 extends over 19 amino acids. DNA for the CDR3: TGTGCCAGCAGCCCACGGCTCCCCGGAGGGACTAGCGGGGGTGTGACCCAGTACTTC. Translated, it gives CASSPRLPGGTSGGVTQYF.

The chain joins TRBV2 to TRBJ1-1; no clear D. CDR1 is SNHLY, CDR2 FYNNEI, per germline. The V end was cut by 3 bases, the J end by 5 bases, with 10 bases between. CDR3 length: 13 amino acids. CDR3 nucleotides: TGTGCCAGCAGTGAGAATTCGGGAACTGAAGCTTTCTTT. Translation: CASSENSGTEAFF. Drawing the rest from reference TRBV2 and TRBJ1-1, the complete variable domain is EPEVTQTPSHQVTQMGQEVILRCVPISNHLYFYWYRQILGQKVEFLVSFYNNEISEKSEIFDDQFSVERPDGSNFTLKIRSTKLEDSAMYFCASSENSGTEAFFGQGTRLTVV.

The chain couples TRBV6-5 to TRBJ2-1, with 12 bases that match TRBD2. Trimming took 6 bases from V and 6 from J; bases not matched to a gene: 6. CDR3 length equals 15 residues. The V gene's germline CDR1 is MNHEY and CDR2 SVGAGI. For the CDR3, the DNA is TGTGCCAGCAGACCCGGACTAGCGGGAAGCAATGAGCAGTTCTTC. Its protein product is CASRPGLAGSNEQFF.

The chain recombines TRBV5-6 with TRBJ2-7, with 7 bases aligning to TRBD1. CDR3 length: 13 amino acids. J lost 3 bases, V lost 4 bases, and 4 bases had no gene match. The germline CDR1 and CDR2 sequences are SGHDT and YYEEEE. CDR3 amino acids: CASSTDRDYEQYF. Here the CDR3 DNA reads TGTGCCAGCAGCACCGACAGGGACTACGAGCAGTACTTC. The whole variable domain, remainder taken from reference TRBV5-6 and TRBJ2-7, is DAGVTQSPTHLIKTRGQQVTLRCSPKSGHDTVSWYQQALGQGPQFIFQYYEEEERQRGNFPDRFSGHQFPNYSSELNVNALLLGDSALYLCASSTDRDYEQYFGPGTRLTVT.

This clone has a handful of counts. The rearrangement uses TRBV5-1 and TRBJ2-1; 7 positions agree with TRBD2. This CDR3 spans 17 amino acids. Germline loops: CDR1 SGHRS, CDR2 YFSETQ. J was trimmed by 4 bases and V by 4 bases; bases with no gene match: 14. The CDR3 protein is CASSVRDYREDYNEQFF. The CDR3 DNA follows: TGCGCCAGCAGCGTCCGGGACTACCGAGAAGATTACAATGAGCAGTTCTTC.

The chain is built from TRBV7-9 and TRBJ2-1, with TRBD2 as a possible D gene (6 bases). This CDR3 comprises 15 residues. Germline loops: CDR1 SEHNR, CDR2 FQNEAQ (reference sequence). Trimming removed 2 bases at V and 7 bases at J, with 15 bases between. This chain's CDR3 is CASSLPVDSGNEQFF. In DNA, the CDR3 is TGTGCCAGCAGCTTACCGGTAGATAGCGGAAATGAGCAGTTCTTC.

The rearrangement uses TRBV6-5 and TRBJ2-5, with 15 bases lining up with TRBD2. The J call is doubtful: the DNA matches TRBJ2-7 better. CDR1 and CDR2 (germline): MNHEY, SVGAGI. This CDR3 has 15 amino acids. As DNA, the CDR3 is TGTGCCAGCAGTACGGGACTAGCGGGAGGCTACGAGCAGTACTTC. Its protein is CASSTGLAGGYEQYF.

V is TRBV28 and J is TRBJ2-1; the match to TRBD1 covers 9 bases. The CDR3 has 14 amino acids. In germline, CDR1 is MDHEN, CDR2 SYDVKM. V lost 5 bases and J lost 6; bases outside the gene matches: 5. This CDR3 reads CASSGTGRGNEQFF. The CDR3 nucleotides read TGTGCCAGCAGTGGGACAGGGAGGGGCAATGAGCAGTTCTTC. Variable domain in full (rest from reference TRBV28 and TRBJ2-1): DVKVTQSSRYLVKRTGEKVFLECVQDMDHENMFWYRQDPGLGLRLIYFSYDVKMKEKGDIPEGYSVSREKKERFSLILESASTNQTSMYLCASSGTGRGNEQFFGPGTRLTVL.

The CDR3 bases are TGCGCCAGCAGCCAGACTAGCGGGAGGCCTACGGAGCAGTACTTC. Residues: CASSQTSGRPTEQYF. The chain is built from TRBV4-1 and TRBJ2-7; 13 nucleotides match TRBD2. Germline loops: CDR1 MGHRA, CDR2 YSYEKL. This CDR3 spans 15 amino acids. After removal of 3 bases from V and 7 bases from J, the junction contained 6 bases not matched to a gene.

CDR3 sequence reads: CASRRTGRPYEQYF. In DNA, the CDR3 is TGTGCCAGTCGACGGACAGGGAGACCCTACGAGCAGTACTTC. This chain uses TRBV19 with TRBJ2-7, with 8 nucleotides matching TRBD1. This CDR3 is 14 amino acids long. Germline V gene sequence: CDR1 LNHDA, CDR2 SQIVND (reference sequence). V trimming: 8 bases; J trimming: 2 bases; junction bases outside the gene matches: 8. Filled out from reference TRBV19 and TRBJ2-7, the complete variable domain reads DGGITQSPKYLFRKEGQNVTLSCEQNLNHDAMYWYRQDPGQGLRLIYYSQIVNDFQKGDIAEGYSVSREKKESFPLTVTSAQKNPTAFYLCASRRTGRPYEQYFGPGTRLTVT.